The 11 T cell receptor beta chains reported below all come from one sample, sequenced in a study of blood T cell repertoires in COVID-19. The table came from immunoSEQ multiplex PCR; TCRdb's copy has only in-frame clones and leaves some out. The sample lists under 400,000 clones; about 89% were seen once. What was sequenced was peripheral blood. The receptors shown here come from a woman in her twenties or thirties with COVID-19, enrolled during active disease.

The chain employs TRBV7-3 and TRBJ2-3; 8 nucleotides align to TRBD2. Germline V gene lookup returns CDR1 SGHTA and CDR2 FQGTGA. The CDR3 runs to 16 residues. J lost 1 base, V lost 3 bases, and 6 bases had no gene match. CDR3 DNA sequence: TGTGCCAGCAGCTTGACTGCGGGAGGACGCACAGATACGCAGTATTTT. Residues: CASSLTAGGRTDTQYF.

The rearrangement links TRBV10-1 to TRBJ1-1; D uncertain. The V and J ends lost 0 bases and 7 bases respectively, with 18 bases between them. This CDR3 has 16 amino acids. Germline V gene lookup returns CDR1 WNHNN and CDR2 SYGVQD (reference sequence). The CDR3 protein is CASSESPKRAESEAFF. CDR3 sequence (DNA): TGCGCCAGCAGTGAGTCCCCGAAGCGGGCGGAAAGTGAAGCTTTCTTT.

The chain employs TRBV6-5 and TRBJ2-1, with 7 bases that match TRBD2. This CDR3 comprises 13 residues. V gave up 8 bases and J gave up 7 bases; unmatched junction bases: 8. CDR1 and CDR2 (germline): MNHEY, SVGAGI. CDR3 in DNA: TGTGCCAGCGCGGATCTAGCGGTAAATGAGCAGTTCTTC. Protein sequence: CASADLAVNEQFF.

The CDR3 nucleotides read TGTGCCAGCAGCCAAGCTAGGGAGAGGTACATTCAGTACTTC. This codes for CASSQARERYIQYF. This rearrangement joins TRBV3-1 (or the pseudogene TRBV3-2) to TRBJ2-4, with D possibly being TRBD2 (5 bases). The CDR3 is made up of 14 amino acids. Germline V gene data show CDR1 as LGHDT and CDR2 as YNNKEL (reference sequence). Trimming took 1 base from V and 8 from J, leaving 12 bases between them.

The CDR3: CATSDSRTGGNTEAFF. The CDR3 DNA is TGTGCCACCAGTGACTCTAGGACAGGGGGGAACACTGAAGCTTTCTTT. The J gene is TRBJ1-1, the V gene TRBV24-1; 10 positions match TRBD1. In germline, CDR1 is KGHDR, CDR2 SFDVKD. The V segment lost 4 bases and the J segment 1 base; nucleotides outside the gene matches: 5. The CDR3 is made up of 16 amino acids.

In this sample, this clone turned up a few times. The chain couples TRBV7-9 to TRBJ1-3; 7 bases are a match to TRBD1. CDR3 length: 19 residues. With 5 bases clipped from V and 0 bases from J, the junction kept 16 bases outside the gene matches. Germline V gene data show CDR1 as SEHNR and CDR2 as FQNEAQ (reference sequence). CDR3 sequence (DNA): TGTGCCAGCAGCGGAGTCGGGGGACAGCCGATAAGCTCTGGAAACACCATATATTTT. Translated: CASSGVGGQPISSGNTIYF.

This chain uses TRBV5-1 with TRBJ2-2; 8 bases line up with TRBD2. This CDR3 has 15 residues. Trimming removed 4 bases from V and 0 bases from J; junction bases left unmatched: 2. Per the germline V gene, CDR1 is SGHRS and CDR2 is YFSETQ. The CDR3 protein is CASSNSGTNTGELFF. CDR3 DNA sequence: TGCGCCAGCAGCAATAGCGGGACGAACACCGGGGAGCTGTTTTTT.

J is TRBJ2-7 and V is TRBV30, with D perhaps TRBD2 (6 bases). The CDR3 length is 14 residues. Germline V CDR1 and CDR2: GTSNPN, SVGIG (reference sequence). Trimming removed 0 bases at V and 3 bases at J, with 12 bases between. CDR3 DNA: TGTGCCTGGAGTGTCGATGGAGGGTACTACGAGCAGTACTTC. Protein sequence: CAWSVDGGYYEQYF.

This sequence joins TRBV13 and TRBJ2-1; no reliable D call. CDR3 size: 13 residues. V dropped 2 bases and J dropped 9 bases, with 11 bases sitting between them. Germline CDR1 reads PRHDT; CDR2 reads FYEKMQ (reference sequence). In nucleotides, the CDR3 is TGTGCCAGCAGCTTAAACCCGCGAGGTGAGCAGTTCTTC. It translates to CASSLNPRGEQFF.

This clone was detected a few times. The chain combines TRBV5-1 with TRBJ1-1; 9 bases match TRBD1. The CDR3 contains 17 residues. V lost 1 base and J lost 1; bases outside the gene matches: 8. The germline V gene has CDR1 SGHRS and CDR2 YFSETQ. CDR3 DNA: TGCGCCAGCAGCTTGAATCCACCGGGACAGGGGAACACTGAAGCTTTCTTT. This encodes CASSLNPPGQGNTEAFF.

The J gene is TRBJ1-1, the V gene TRBV28; D gene ambiguous. The CDR3 is made up of 13 amino acids. Looked up from germline, CDR1 is MDHEN and CDR2 is SYDVKM. With 3 bases removed from V and 3 bases from J, the gap between germline ends came to 8 bases. CDR3 sequence (DNA): TGTGCCAGCAGTTTGGCCCGGGACACTGAAGCTTTCTTT. This codes for CASSLARDTEAFF.